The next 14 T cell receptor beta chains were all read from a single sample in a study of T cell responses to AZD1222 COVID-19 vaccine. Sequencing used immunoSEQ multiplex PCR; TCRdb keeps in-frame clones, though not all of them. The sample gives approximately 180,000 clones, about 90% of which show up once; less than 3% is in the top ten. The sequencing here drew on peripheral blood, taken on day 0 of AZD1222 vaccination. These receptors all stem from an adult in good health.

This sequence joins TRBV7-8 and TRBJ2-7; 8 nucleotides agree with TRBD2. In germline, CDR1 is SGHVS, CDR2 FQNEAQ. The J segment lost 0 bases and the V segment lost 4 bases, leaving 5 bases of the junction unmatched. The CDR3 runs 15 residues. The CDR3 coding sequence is TGTGCCAGCAGCTACCTGAGCGGGAGCTCCTACGAGCAGTACTTC. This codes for CASSYLSGSSYEQYF.

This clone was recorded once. The CDR3 loop is CASSQTGVRSLYEQYF. The DNA of the CDR3 is TGCGCCAGCAGCCAGACAGGGGTCCGATCCCTCTACGAGCAGTACTTC. The chain is built from TRBV4-1 and TRBJ2-7, with 8 bases identical to TRBD1. J lost 3 bases, V lost 3 bases, and 10 bases had no gene match. Germline V gene sequence: CDR1 MGHRA, CDR2 YSYEKL. The CDR3 is 16 residues long.

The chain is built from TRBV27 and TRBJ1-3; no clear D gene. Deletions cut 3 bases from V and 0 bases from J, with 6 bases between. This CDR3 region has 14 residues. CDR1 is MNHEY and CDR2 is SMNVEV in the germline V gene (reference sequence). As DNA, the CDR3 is TGTGCCAGCAGTTTGGCCGCCTCTGGAAACACCATATATTTT. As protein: CASSLAASGNTIYF.

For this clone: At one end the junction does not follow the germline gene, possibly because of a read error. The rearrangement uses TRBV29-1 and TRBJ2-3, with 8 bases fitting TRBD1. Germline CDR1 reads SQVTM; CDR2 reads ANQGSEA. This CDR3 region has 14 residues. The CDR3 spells CSVEGQGGSDTQYF. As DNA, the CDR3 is TGCAGCGTCGAAGGACAGGGTGGGTCAGATACGCAGTATTTT.

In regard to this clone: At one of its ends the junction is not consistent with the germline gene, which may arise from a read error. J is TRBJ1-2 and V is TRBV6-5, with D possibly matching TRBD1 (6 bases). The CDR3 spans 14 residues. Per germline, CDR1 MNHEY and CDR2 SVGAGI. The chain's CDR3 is CATSSQGGKDGYTF. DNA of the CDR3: TGTGCCACCAGTTCACAAGGGGGGAAGGATGGCTACACCTTC.

The DNA of the CDR3 is TGTGCCTGGAGTGTAAACGGAATCTCTGGAAACACCATATATTTT. This gives the protein CAWSVNGISGNTIYF. V usage is TRBV30 and J usage is TRBJ1-3; no clear D gene. The germline V gene encodes CDR1 GTSNPN and CDR2 SVGIG (reference sequence). This CDR3 has 15 residues. The V gene lost 0 bases and the J gene lost 0 bases, with 9 bases spanning the gap.

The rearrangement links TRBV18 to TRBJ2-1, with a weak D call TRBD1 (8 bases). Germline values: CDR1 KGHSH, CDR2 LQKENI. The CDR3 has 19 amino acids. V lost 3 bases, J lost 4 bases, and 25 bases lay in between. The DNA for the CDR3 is TGTGCCAGCTCACCTCGTAATCGCAGGGGGCGGGAGTCATACAATGAGCAGTTCTTC. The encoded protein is CASSPRNRRGRESYNEQFF.

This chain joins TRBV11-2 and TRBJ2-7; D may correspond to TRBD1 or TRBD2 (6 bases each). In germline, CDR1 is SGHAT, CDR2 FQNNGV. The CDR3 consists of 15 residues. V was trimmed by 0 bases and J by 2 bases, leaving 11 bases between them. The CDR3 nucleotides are TGTGCCAGCAGCTTAGACAGGGGAGGCCCCTACGAGCAGTACTTC. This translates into CASSLDRGGPYEQYF.

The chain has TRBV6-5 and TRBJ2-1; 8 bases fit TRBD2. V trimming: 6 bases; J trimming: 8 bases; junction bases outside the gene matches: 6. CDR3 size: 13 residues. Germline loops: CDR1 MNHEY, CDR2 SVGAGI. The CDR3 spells CASREGLVYEQFF. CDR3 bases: TGTGCCAGCAGAGAGGGACTAGTTTATGAGCAGTTCTTC.

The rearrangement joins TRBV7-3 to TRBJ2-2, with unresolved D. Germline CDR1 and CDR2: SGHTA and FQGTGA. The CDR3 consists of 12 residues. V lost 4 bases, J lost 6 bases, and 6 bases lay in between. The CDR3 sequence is CASSSYPGELFF. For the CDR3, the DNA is TGTGCCAGCAGCTCCTACCCCGGGGAGCTGTTTTTT.

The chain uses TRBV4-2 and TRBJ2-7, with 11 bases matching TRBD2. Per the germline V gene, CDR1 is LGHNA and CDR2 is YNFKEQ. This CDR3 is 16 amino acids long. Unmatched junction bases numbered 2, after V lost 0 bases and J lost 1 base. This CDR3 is CASSQDGTSGSYEQYF. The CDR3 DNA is TGTGCCAGCAGCCAAGATGGGACTAGCGGTTCCTACGAGCAGTACTTC.

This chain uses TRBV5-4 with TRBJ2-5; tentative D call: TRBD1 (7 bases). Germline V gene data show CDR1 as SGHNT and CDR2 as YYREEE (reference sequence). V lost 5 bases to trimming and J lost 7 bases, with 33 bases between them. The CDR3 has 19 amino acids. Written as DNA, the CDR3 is TGTGCCAGCAGTCCCGGTGGCTCCCAAGGGGGCGGGAATGTCGGGACCCAGTACTTC. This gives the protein CASSPGGSQGGGNVGTQYF.

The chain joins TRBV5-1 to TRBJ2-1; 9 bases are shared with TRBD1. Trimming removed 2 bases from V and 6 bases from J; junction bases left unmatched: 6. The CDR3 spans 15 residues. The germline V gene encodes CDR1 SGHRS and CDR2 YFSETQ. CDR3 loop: CASSFRDRDRNEQFF. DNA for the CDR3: TGCGCCAGCAGCTTCCGGGACAGGGACCGCAATGAGCAGTTCTTC. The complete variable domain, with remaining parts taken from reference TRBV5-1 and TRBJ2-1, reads KAGVTQTPRYLIKTRGQQVTLSCSPISGHRSVSWYQQTPGQGLQFLFEYFSETQRNKGNFPGRFSGRQFSNSRSEMNVSTLELGDSALYLCASSFRDRDRNEQFFGPGTRLTVL.

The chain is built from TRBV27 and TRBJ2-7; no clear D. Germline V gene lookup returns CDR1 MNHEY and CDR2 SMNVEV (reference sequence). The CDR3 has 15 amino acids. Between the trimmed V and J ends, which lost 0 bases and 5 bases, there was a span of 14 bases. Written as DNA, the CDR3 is TGTGCCAGCAGTTTATCGAGGTCAGTTTACGACGAGCAGTACTTC. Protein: CASSLSRSVYDEQYF.